This TCR beta chain stems from a study of blood T cell repertoires in COVID-19 (dated by TCRdb to 2019 to 2021). Some background on the complete study: Samples from collaborators originated in the United States, Italy and Spain and spanned both the acute and convalescent phases of COVID-19. Samples were obtained from the ongoing ImmuneRACE study (first 160 participants) and from 1,254 subjects provided by 6 global collaborators. Where HLA class I and class II types were available, the types were taken from metadata supplied by the sample provider, not from assay-based typing. Subjects who had been exposed to COVID-19, were actively infected with it, or had recovered from it provided the deeply sampled blood TCRbeta repertoires that made up the dataset. The material from the prospective study consisted of cDNA or gDNA derived from T cells, B-cell-depleted T cells, or PBMCs. The repertoires were released in a freely available public database meant as a resource for research on the immune response to SARS-CoV-2. Nearly every sample came with metadata listing a de-identified subject ID, COVID-19 status, age in years and sex.

This clone is considered medium-sized (0.01 to 0.1%). Its antigen is unknown. Base-call qualities are not available, and no considerably larger clone is one nucleotide away. V loses 0 bases of germline sequence and J loses 9 bases, and the interval between the two ends is 21 bases. The CDR3 covers 17 residues, taking in both the cysteine and the phenylalanine. Only CDR3 DNA remains: 51 bases, in frame from the first base. Looking up the germline V gene yields CDR1 LGHNA and CDR2 YNFKEQ. The collaborating institutions used their own protocols to collect whole blood in K2EDTA tubes. For TCRbeta analysis, collaborator samples were shipped as frozen whole blood, as isolated PBMCs, or as DNA extracted from either sample type. Beyond this particular receptor, the publication reports: Clinical and demographic metadata were provided uncurated, with the amount varying by source and participant.

The immunoSEQ Assay, a bias-controlled multiplex PCR, was used to amplify TCRbeta CDR3 regions from genomic DNA. Turning to the authors' computational methods: Within the assay, amplification of reference gene primers was used to estimate how many nucleated cells each sample contained. To quantify the absolute abundance of each unique TCRbeta CDR3 rearrangement, sequence reads were collapsed and filtered. For each sample, productive Simpson clonality was calculated as the square root of Simpson's diversity index over productive rearrangements. The table comes from immuneACCESS by way of TCRdb, which keeps in-frame sequences with V and J called. Part of the clones is missing from these tables; in studies checked, under half for an unresolved V gene and the rest for unknown reasons. V and J calls and clone size come straight from that table; D and trimming were deduced from the DNA. A total of about 24,000 clones appear in this sample, nearly 90% of them only once. Of the sample, approximately 20% is held by the ten largest clones.

Sequenced: peripheral blood. The chain joins TRBV4-2 to TRBJ2-1; matching of 6 bases hints at TRBD2 as the D gene. This sequence was found in a human donor in a cohort sampled during active COVID-19. The CDR3 sequence is CASSQDGPAGVVGEQFF. The nucleotide sequence is TGTGCCAGCAGCCAAGATGGGCCAGCGGGCGTTGTAGGTGAGCAGTTCTTC.